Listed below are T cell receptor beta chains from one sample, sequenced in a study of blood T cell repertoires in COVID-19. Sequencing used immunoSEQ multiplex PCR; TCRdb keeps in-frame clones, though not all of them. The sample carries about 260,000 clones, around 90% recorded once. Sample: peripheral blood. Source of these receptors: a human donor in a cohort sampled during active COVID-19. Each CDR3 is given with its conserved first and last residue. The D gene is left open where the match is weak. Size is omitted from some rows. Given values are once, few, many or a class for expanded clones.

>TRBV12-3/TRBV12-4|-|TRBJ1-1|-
CASSYRVQIEAFF
TGTGCCAGCAGTTACAGGGTCCAAATTGAAGCTTTCTTT
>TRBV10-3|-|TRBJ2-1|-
CAIGPRNEQFF
TGTGCCATCGGTCCGAGGAATGAGCAGTTCTTC
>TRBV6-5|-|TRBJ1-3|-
CASSTEGMRNTIYF
TGTGCCAGCAGTACTGAGGGAATGAGAAACACCATATATTTT
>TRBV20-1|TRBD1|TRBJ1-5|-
CSASRTGVTSSNQPQHF
TGCAGTGCTAGTCGAACAGGGGTCACTTCAAGCAATCAGCCCCAGCATTTT
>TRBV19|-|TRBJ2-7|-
CASSTRNSPKEQYF
TGTGCCAGTAGTACCCGCAACTCCCCAAAGGAGCAGTACTTC
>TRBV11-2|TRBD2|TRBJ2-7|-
CASSLVKRELYEQYF
TGTGCCAGCAGCTTAGTGAAGCGGGAGCTCTACGAGCAGTACTTC
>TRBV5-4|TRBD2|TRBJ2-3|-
CASSPDLGLAVTSTDTQYF
TGTGCCAGCAGCCCCGACCTGGGACTAGCGGTAACTAGCACAGATACGCAGTATTTT
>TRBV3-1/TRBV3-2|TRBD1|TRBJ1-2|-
CASSRSGQNYGYTF
TGTGCCAGCAGCCGTTCGGGACAGAACTATGGCTACACCTTC
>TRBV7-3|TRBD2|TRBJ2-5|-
CASSGGLAGETQYF
TGTGCCAGCAGCGGCGGGCTAGCGGGAGAGACCCAGTACTTC
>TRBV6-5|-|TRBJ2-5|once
CASTPLPGEETQYF
TGTGCCAGCACTCCCCTGCCAGGGGAGGAGACCCAGTACTTC